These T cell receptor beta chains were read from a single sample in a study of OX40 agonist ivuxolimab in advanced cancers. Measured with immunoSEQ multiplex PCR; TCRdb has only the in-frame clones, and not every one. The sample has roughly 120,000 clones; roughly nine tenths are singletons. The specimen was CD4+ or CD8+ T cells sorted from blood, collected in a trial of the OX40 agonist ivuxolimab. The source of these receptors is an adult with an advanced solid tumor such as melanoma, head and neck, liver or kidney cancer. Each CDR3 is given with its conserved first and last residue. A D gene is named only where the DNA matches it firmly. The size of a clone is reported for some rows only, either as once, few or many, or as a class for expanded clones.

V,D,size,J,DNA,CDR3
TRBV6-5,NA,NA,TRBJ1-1,TGTGCCAGCAGTTACTCGGGGGCGGTGAACACTGAAGCTTTCTTT,CASSYSGAVNTEAFF
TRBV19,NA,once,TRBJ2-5,TGTGCCAGTAGTGACAGCGGCCAAGAGACCCAGTACTTC,CASSDSGQETQYF
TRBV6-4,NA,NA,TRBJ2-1,TGTGCCAGCAGTGACAGATACAGGGTAACAAACAATGAGCAGTTCTTC,CASSDRYRVTNNEQFF
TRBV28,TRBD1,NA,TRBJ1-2,TGTGCCAGTACGACCGGGACAGGGAAAGGCTACACCTTC,CASTTGTGKGYTF
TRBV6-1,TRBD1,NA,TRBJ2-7,TGTGCCAGCAGAGAAAGACAGGGACCATACTACGAGCAGTACTTC,CASRERQGPYYEQYF
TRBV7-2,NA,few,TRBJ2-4,TGTGCCAGCAGCTCCGAGTACATTCAGTACTTC,CASSSEYIQYF
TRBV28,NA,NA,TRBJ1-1,TGTGCCAGCAGTTTATTTTCGGCAGGGGTCGCTGAAGCTTTCTTT,CASSLFSAGVAEAFF
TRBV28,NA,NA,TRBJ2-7,TGTGCCAGCAGTTTTGCTAGCACCTACGAGCAGTACTTC,CASSFASTYEQYF
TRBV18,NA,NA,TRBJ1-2,TGTGCCAGCTCACCGTCGGAGGGCTTAGGTGGCTACACCTTC,CASSPSEGLGGYTF
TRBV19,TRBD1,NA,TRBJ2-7,TGTGCCAGTAGTATAGATAACAGGGGGACCTACGAGCAGTACTTC,CASSIDNRGTYEQYF
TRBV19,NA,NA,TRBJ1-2,TGTGCCAGTAGTATCGGAAAGAATCTTTATGGCTACACCTTC,CASSIGKNLYGYTF
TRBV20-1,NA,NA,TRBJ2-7,TGCAGTGCCCCCAGGACCGGCGAGCAGTACTTC,CSAPRTGEQYF
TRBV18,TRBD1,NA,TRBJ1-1,TGTGCCAGCTCACGGGACAGGAACACTGAAGCTTTCTTT,CASSRDRNTEAFF
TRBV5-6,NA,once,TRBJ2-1,TGTGCCAGCAGCTTGGTAATAGCGAACAATGAGCAGTTCTTC,CASSLVIANNEQFF
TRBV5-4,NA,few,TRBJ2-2,TGTGCCAGCAGCTTGGACTCTAACACCGGGGAGCTGTTTTTT,CASSLDSNTGELFF
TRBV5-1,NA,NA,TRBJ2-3,TGCGCCAGCAGCGCAGGACAGATTACAGATACGCAGTATTTT,CASSAGQITDTQYF
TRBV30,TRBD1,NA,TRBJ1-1,TGTGCCTGGAGTAGAGACAGGGGTAATACTGAAGCTTTCTTT,CAWSRDRGNTEAFF
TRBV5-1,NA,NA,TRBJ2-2,TGCGCCAGCAGCTTGGCCCTAGGGGACACCGGGGAGCTGTTTTTT,CASSLALGDTGELFF
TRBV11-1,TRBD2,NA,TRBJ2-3,TGTGCCAGCAGTCCTAGCGGGCTGAGCACAGATACGCAGTATTTT,CASSPSGLSTDTQYF
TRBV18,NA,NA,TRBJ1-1,TGTGCCAGCTCACCGTCAGTCATGAACACTGAAGCTTTCTTT,CASSPSVMNTEAFF
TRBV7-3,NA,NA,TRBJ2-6,TGTGCCAGCAGCTTAAGTACGGGGACCTACTCTGGGGCCAACGTCCTGACTTTC,CASSLSTGTYSGANVLTF
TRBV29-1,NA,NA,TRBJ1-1,TGCAGCGAACAAACGGCGTTTGAAGCTTTCTTT,CSEQTAFEAFF
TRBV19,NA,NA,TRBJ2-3,TGTGCCAGTAGTCCAAGGACTAGCACAGATACGCAGTATTTT,CASSPRTSTDTQYF
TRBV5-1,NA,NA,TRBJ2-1,TGCGCCAGCAGCTTGGATGACTACAATGAGCAGTTCTTC,CASSLDDYNEQFF
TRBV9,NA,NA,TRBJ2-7,TGTGCCAGCAGCGTAGGGGAGAACGAGCAGTACTTC,CASSVGENEQYF
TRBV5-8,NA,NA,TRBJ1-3,TGTGCCAGCAGCCGGACCCGCTCTGGAAACACCATATATTTT,CASSRTRSGNTIYF
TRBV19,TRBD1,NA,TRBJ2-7,TGTGCCAGTAGTACCGGGGACAGGGGGACCGCTTATGGCGAGCAGTACTTC,CASSTGDRGTAYGEQYF
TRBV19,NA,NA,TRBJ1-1,TGTGCCACCTCCCGGTGGGTGAACACTGAAGCTTTCTTT,CATSRWVNTEAFF
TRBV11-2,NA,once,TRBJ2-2,TGTGCCAGCAGCTTAGACGGGAGTAGGACCGGGGAGCTGTTTTTT,CASSLDGSRTGELFF
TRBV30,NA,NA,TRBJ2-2,TGTGCCTGGAGTGTTCTTCACACCGGGGAGCTGTTTTTT,CAWSVLHTGELFF
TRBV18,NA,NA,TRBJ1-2,TGTGCCAGCTCACCATCGCAGGAACATTCAAATGAAGGCTACACCTTC,CASSPSQEHSNEGYTF
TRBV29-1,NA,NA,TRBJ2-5,TGCAGCGGGGGACACAGGGAGGAGACCCAGTACTTC,CSGGHREETQYF
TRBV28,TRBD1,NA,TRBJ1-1,TGTGCCAGCGGGACAGGGGTCCCTGAAGCTTTCTTT,CASGTGVPEAFF
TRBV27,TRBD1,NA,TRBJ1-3,TGTGCCAGCAGTACGATCGGGACAGGACTCTCTGGAAACACCATATATTTT,CASSTIGTGLSGNTIYF
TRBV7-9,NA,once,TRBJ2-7,TGTGCCAGCAGCTCTCAAAAATTAGTTGAGCAGTACTTC,CASSSQKLVEQYF
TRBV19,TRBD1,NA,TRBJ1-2,TGTGCCAGTAGTATAGATAGGGGACAGGGAATATTCGGTGGCTACACCTTC,CASSIDRGQGIFGGYTF
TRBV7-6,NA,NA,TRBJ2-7,TGTGCCAGCAGCTTAGCGCGGGCCTACGAGCAGTACTTC,CASSLARAYEQYF
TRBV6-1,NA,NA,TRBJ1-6,TGTGCCAGCAGTGAAAAGCCTGACGGCTATAATTCACCCCTCCACTTT,CASSEKPDGYNSPLHF
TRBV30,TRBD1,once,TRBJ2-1,TGTGCCTGGAGTAGACAGGGGTACAATGAGCAGTTCTTC,CAWSRQGYNEQFF
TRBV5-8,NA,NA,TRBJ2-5,TGTGCCAGCAGCTTAGGGGTACGAGAGACCCAGTACTTC,CASSLGVRETQYF
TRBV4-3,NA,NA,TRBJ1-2,TGCGCCAGCAGCCAAGATTACCCGGGGACGGTCTATGGCTACACCTTC,CASSQDYPGTVYGYTF
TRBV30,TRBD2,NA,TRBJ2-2,TGTGCCTGGAGTGCGGGACTAGCAACCGGGGAGCTGTTTTTT,CAWSAGLATGELFF
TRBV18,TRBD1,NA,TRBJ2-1,TGTGCCAGCTCACCACCGGGACAGGGGAACGATGAGCAGTTCTTC,CASSPPGQGNDEQFF
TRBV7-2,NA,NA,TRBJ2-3,TGTGCCAGCAGCTTTTACACAGATACGCAGTATTTT,CASSFYTDTQYF
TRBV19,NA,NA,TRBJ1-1,TGTGCCAGTAGCCCCAGGTCATTTGAAGCTTTCTTT,CASSPRSFEAFF
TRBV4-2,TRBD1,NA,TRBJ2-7,TGTGCCAGCAGCCGAACACAGGGGGCGGGCGAGCAGTACTTC,CASSRTQGAGEQYF
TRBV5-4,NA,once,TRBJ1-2,TGTGCCAGCAGCTTGGCCCGGGAGTATGGCTACACCTTC,CASSLAREYGYTF
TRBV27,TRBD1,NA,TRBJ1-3,TGTGCCAGCAGTTTGTACAGGGGGTCAGGAAACACCATATATTTT,CASSLYRGSGNTIYF
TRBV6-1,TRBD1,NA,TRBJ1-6,TGTGCCAGCAATCAGGGGGCGTCCTATAATTCACCCCTCCACTTT,CASNQGASYNSPLHF
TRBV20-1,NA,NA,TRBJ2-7,TGCAGTGCTTCGGTCCACTCCGAGCAGTACTTC,CSASVHSEQYF
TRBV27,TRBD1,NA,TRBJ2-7,TGTGCCAGCAGTGTTCCGGGACAGGGCGGCGAGCAGTACTTC,CASSVPGQGGEQYF
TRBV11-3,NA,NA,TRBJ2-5,TGTGCCAGCAGCTTGAGCCAGCAAGAGACCCAGTACTTC,CASSLSQQETQYF
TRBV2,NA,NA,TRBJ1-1,TGTGCCAGCAGCCCCCGGGGCCCACGGGACACTGAAGCTTTCTTT,CASSPRGPRDTEAFF
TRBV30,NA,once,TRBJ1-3,TGTGCCTGGAGGGGCGGACGGTCTGGAAACACCATATATTTT,CAWRGGRSGNTIYF
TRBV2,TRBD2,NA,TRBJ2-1,TGTGCCAGCAGTGAACTAGCGGGACCTTTACATGAGCAGTTCTTC,CASSELAGPLHEQFF
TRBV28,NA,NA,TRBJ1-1,TGTGCCAGCAGTCCCGCCTGGGTGAACACTGAAGCTTTCTTT,CASSPAWVNTEAFF
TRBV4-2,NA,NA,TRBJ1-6,TGTGCCAGCAGCCAAGACCCGGCTAGCTCCTATAATTCACCCCTCCACTTT,CASSQDPASSYNSPLHF
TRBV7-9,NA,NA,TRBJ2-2,TGTGCCAGCAGCTTGGCGTCTGGTGTCACCGGGGAGCTGTTTTTT,CASSLASGVTGELFF
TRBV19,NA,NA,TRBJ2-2,TGTGCCAGTAGTAGCCCCGGAGGCGGGGAGCTGTTTTTT,CASSSPGGGELFF
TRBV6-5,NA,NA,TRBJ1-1,TGTGCCAGCAAAACGGGGTTTAACACTGAAGCTTTCTTT,CASKTGFNTEAFF